This T cell receptor beta chain came from a study of identical twins. In this sample, this clonotype turned up many times. The germline V gene has CDR1 LGHDT and CDR2 YNNKEL (reference sequence). With 4 bases clipped from V and 0 bases from J, the junction kept 8 bases outside the gene matches. The CDR3 runs to 17 residues. After template switching added a universal primer site, the resulting cDNA carried unique molecular identifiers. TCRdb re-analysed the 5' RACE reads in MiXCR, keeping a single row per CDR3 protein. The sample yields 1.5 million to 2 million distinct CDR3 sequences, roughly 35% seen once.

The TCR comes from a newborn girl in good health. The chain has TRBV3-1 and TRBJ2-3, with 9 bases lining up with TRBD2. Sequencing used cord blood. The CDR3 nucleotides read TGTGCCAGCAGCCTCCTGACTAGCGGAATTAGCACAGATACGCAGTATTTT. This sequence encodes CASSLLTSGISTDTQYF.